This T cell receptor (beta chain) derives from a study of blood T cell repertoires in COVID-19. Study-wide context: Acute and convalescent COVID-19 samples came from the United States, Italy and Spain. PBMCs, B-cell-depleted T cells, or T cells were the source of the cDNA or gDNA that made up the material.

Germline V lookup: CDR1 PRHDT, CDR2 FYEKMQ (reference sequence). Deletions cut 0 bases from V and 6 bases from J, with 11 bases between. CDR3 size: 14 residues. Source study methods: From reference gene primer amplification, estimates of nucleated cell counts were derived. Assay used: immunoSEQ multiplex PCR; TCRdb lists only in-frame clones, some missing. That table is the source of V, J and clone size, and D and trimming were worked out from the DNA. The sample has roughly 250,000 clones, approximately 80% seen once; the top ten hold 2.5% to 3%. The chain combines TRBV13 with TRBJ1-2, with TRBD1 as a possible D gene (6 bases). This clonotype was sampled from a woman aged 55-69 years with active or convalescent COVID-19. Sample: peripheral blood. CDR3 amino acids: CASSLGTGTDGYTF. The CDR3 region has the DNA TGTGCCAGCAGCTTAGGTACAGGGACGGATGGCTACACCTTC.